This entry lists 3 T cell receptor beta chains sequenced from one sample in a study of regulatory dendritic cells for organ transplantation (dated by TCRdb to about 2017). Sorted T cell subsets were CFSE-labeled and co-cultured for around 5 days with allogeneic regulatory or mature dendritic cells at a 1:10 DC:T ratio. These receptors' targets are unknown. Libraries came from the immunoSEQ multiplex PCR assay. In TCRdb, the immuneACCESS table is reduced to in-frame sequences with V and J assigned. These tables do not hold every clone; where another copy was compared, an unresolved V gene accounts for under half, and the others remain unexplained. The sample table contains roughly 9,300 clones; only one count was recorded for just over 65% of them. The leading ten clones occupy approximately 0.54% of the sample. Specimen: naive CD4+ T cells from blood cultured with dendritic cells. Sample cell subset or site, as interpreted from the label and publication: CD45RA+ naive T cells. The receptor set was obtained from a human donor in good health.

The rearrangement joins TRBV19 to TRBJ2-3; the match to TRBD2 covers 10 bases. This CDR3 is built from 16 residues. Trimming at V came to 4 bases and at J to 3 bases, leaving 7 bases not matched to a gene. Germline V lookup: CDR1 LNHDA, CDR2 SQIVND (reference sequence). The DNA for the CDR3 is TGTGCCAGTAGTAAAGCCGGGACTAGCGTTACAGATACGCAGTATTTT. Protein product: CASSKAGTSVTDTQYF.

This clone was seen a handful of times. The V call is TRBV7-3, the J call TRBJ2-6; unclear D gene. The V and J ends lost 4 bases and 0 bases respectively, with 7 bases between them. The CDR3 length is 15 residues. Germline loops: CDR1 SGHTA, CDR2 FQGTGA. CDR3 in DNA: TGTGCCAGCAGCTCGCGAAGCTCTGGGGCCAACGTCCTGACTTTC. Encoded protein: CASSSRSSGANVLTF. Supplemented by reference TRBV7-3 and TRBJ2-6, the full variable domain reads GAGVSQTPSNKVTEKGKYVELRCDPISGHTALYWYRQSLGQGPEFLIYFQGTGAADDSGLPNDRFFAVRPEGSVSTLKIQRTERGDSAVYLCASSSRSSGANVLTFGAGSRLTVL.

This clone was counted a single time. This CDR3 is CATQARGSGNEKLFF. CDR3 DNA: TGTGCCACCCAGGCCCGCGGGAGTGGTAATGAAAAACTGTTTTTT. The V gene is TRBV5-6, the J gene TRBJ1-4; D uncertain. The CDR3 loop spans 15 amino acids. The germline gives CDR1 SGHDT, CDR2 YYEEEE. The ends were cut back, 9 bases at V and 4 bases at J, with 19 bases in the middle.